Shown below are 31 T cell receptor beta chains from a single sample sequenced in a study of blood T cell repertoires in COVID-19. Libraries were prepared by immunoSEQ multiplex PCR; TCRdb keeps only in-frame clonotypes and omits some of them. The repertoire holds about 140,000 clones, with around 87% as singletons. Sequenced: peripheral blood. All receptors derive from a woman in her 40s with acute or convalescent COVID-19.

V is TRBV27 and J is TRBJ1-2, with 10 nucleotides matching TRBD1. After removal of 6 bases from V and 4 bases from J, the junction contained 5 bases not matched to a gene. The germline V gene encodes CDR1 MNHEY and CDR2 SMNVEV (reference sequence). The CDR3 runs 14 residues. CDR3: CASRDRGDLYGYTF. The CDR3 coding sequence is TGTGCCAGCAGGGACAGGGGGGATCTCTATGGCTACACCTTC.

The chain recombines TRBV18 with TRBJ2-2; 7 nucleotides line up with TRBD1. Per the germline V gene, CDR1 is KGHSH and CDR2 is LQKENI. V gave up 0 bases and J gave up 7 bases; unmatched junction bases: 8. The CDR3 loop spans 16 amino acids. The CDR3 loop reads CASSPPPGGSIGELFF. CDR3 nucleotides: TGTGCCAGCTCACCACCCCCAGGGGGTTCGATCGGGGAGCTGTTTTTT.

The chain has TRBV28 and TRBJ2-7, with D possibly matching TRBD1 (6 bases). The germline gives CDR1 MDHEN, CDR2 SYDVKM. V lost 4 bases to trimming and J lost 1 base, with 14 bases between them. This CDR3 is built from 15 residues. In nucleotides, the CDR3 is TGTGCCAGCAGTTCCTACAGGGCTCCATCCTACGAGCAGTACTTC. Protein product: CASSSYRAPSYEQYF.

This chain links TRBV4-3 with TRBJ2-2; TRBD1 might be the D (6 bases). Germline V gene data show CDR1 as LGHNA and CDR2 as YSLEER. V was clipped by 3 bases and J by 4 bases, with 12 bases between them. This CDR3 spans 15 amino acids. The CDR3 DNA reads TGCGCCAGCAGCCAGGAGGACAGACCCACCGGGGAGCTGTTTTTT. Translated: CASSQEDRPTGELFF.

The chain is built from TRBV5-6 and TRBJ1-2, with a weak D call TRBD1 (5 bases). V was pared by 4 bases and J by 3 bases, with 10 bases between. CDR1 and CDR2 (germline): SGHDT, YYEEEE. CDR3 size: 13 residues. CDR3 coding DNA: TGTGCCAGCAGCCCGACAGACTACTATGGCTACACCTTC. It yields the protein CASSPTDYYGYTF.

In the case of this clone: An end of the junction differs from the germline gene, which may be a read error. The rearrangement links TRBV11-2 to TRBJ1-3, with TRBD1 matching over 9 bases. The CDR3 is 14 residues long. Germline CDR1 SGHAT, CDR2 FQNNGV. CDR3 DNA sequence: TGTGCCAGCAGCTCGGACAGGGGAACAGAACACCATATATTT. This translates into CASSSDRGTEHHIF.

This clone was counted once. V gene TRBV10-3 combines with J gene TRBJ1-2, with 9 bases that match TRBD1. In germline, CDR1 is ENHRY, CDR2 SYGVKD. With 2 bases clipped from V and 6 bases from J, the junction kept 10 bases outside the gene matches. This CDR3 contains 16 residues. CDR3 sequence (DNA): TGTGCCATCAGTGAGACAGGGGGCGCGTGGGAGGATGGCTACACCTTC. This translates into CAISETGGAWEDGYTF.

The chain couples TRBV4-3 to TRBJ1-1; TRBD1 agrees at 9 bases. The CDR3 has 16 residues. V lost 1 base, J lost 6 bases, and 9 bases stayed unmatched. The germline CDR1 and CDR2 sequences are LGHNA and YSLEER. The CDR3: CASSQGRGTGYPEAFF. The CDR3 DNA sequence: TGCGCCAGCAGCCAAGGGAGAGGGACAGGGTATCCTGAAGCTTTCTTT.

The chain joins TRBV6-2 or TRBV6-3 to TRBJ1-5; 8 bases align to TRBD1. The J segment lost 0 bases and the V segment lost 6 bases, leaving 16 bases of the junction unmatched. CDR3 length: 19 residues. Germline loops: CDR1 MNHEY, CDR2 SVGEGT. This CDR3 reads CASSILAGQVSYSNQPQHF. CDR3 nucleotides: TGTGCCAGCAGCATATTGGCGGGACAGGTGTCTTATAGCAATCAGCCCCAGCATTTT.

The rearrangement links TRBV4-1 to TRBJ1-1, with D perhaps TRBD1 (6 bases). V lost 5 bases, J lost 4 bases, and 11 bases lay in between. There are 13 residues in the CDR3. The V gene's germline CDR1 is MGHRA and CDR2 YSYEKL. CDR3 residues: CASSARDTTEAFF. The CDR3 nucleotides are TGCGCCAGCAGCGCCCGGGACACCACTGAAGCTTTCTTT.

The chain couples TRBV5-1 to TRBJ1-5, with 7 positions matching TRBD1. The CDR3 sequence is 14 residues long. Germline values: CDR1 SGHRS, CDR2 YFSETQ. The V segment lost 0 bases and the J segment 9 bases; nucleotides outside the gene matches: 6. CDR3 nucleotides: TGCGCCAGCAGCTTGGGGGACAGCTCGGGGCCCCAGCATTTT. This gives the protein CASSLGDSSGPQHF.

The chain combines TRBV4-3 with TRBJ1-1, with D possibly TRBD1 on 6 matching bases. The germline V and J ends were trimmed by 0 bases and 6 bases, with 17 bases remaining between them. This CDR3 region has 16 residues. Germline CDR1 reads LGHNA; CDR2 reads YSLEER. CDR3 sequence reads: CASSQDMGAGFSEAFF. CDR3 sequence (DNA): TGCGCCAGCAGCCAAGATATGGGGGCGGGTTTCTCTGAAGCTTTCTTT.

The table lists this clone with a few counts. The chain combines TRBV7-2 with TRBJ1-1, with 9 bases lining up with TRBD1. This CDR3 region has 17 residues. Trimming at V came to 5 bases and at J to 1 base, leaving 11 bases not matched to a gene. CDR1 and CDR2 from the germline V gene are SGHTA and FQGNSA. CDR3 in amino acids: CASSAGQGIYTNTEAFF. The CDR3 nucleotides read TGTGCCAGCAGCGCCGGACAGGGGATCTACACGAACACTGAAGCTTTCTTT.

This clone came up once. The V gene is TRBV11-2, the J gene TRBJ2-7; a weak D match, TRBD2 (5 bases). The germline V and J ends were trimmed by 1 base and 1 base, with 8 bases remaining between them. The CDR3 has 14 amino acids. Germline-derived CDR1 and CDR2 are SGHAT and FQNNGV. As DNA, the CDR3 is TGTGCCAGCAGCTTAGGGCCGGGGTCCTACGAGCAGTACTTC. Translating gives CASSLGPGSYEQYF.

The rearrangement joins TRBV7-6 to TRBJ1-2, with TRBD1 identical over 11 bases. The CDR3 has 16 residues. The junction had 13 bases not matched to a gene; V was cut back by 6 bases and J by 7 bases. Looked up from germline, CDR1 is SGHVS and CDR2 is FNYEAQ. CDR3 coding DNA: TGTGCCAGCAGTCCAGGGACAGGGGGGGCATACTCTGGCTACACCTTC. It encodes CASSPGTGGAYSGYTF.

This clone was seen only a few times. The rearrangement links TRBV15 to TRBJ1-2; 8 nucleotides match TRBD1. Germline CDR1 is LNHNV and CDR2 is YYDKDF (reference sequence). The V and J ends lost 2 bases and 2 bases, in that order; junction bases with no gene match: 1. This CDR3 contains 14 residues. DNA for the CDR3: TGTGCCACCAGCAGAAGACAGGGGAACTATGGCTACACCTTC. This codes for CATSRRQGNYGYTF.

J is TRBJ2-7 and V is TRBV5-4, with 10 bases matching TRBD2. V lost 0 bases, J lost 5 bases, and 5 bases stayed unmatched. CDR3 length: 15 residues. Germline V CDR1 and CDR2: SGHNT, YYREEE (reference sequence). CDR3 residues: CASSLEGLALNEQYF. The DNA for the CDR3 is TGTGCCAGCAGCTTGGAGGGACTAGCGCTGAACGAGCAGTACTTC.

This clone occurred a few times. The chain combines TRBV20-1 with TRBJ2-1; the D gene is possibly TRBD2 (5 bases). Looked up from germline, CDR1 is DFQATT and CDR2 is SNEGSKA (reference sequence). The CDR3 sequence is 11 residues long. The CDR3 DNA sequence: TGCAGCATGACGGGGTGGGATGAGCAGTTCTTC. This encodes CSMTGWDEQFF.

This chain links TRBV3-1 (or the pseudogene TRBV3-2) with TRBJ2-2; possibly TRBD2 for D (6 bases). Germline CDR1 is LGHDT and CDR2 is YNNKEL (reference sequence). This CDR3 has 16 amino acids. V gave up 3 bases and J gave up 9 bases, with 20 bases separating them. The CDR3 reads CASSQPTTVAGRELFF. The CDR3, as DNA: TGTGCCAGCAGCCAGCCCACAACCGTCGCGGGGCGGGAGCTGTTTTTT.

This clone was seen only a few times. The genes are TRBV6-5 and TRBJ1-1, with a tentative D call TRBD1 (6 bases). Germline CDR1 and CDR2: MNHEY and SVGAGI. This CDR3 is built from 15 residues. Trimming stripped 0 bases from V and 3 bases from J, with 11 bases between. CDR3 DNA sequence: TGTGCCAGCAGTTACTCGGACAGTTTATACACTGAAGCTTTCTTT. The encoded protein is CASSYSDSLYTEAFF.

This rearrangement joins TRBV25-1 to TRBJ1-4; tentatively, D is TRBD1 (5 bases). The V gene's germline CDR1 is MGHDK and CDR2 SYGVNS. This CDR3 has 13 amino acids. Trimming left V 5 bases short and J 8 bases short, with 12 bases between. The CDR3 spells CASSPGGNEKLFF. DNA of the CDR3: TGTGCCAGCAGTCCCGGGGGAAACGAAAAACTGTTTTTT.

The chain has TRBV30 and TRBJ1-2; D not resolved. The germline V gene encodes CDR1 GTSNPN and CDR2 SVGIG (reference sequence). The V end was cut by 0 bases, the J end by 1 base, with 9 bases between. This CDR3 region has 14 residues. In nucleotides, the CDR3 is TGTGCCTGGAGTGTACAGACATATAACTATGGCTACACCTTC. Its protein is CAWSVQTYNYGYTF. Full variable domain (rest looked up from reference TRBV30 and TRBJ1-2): SQTIHQWPATLVQPVGSPLSLECTVEGTSNPNLYWYRQAAGRGLQLLFYSVGIGQISSEVPQNLSASRPQDRQFILSSKKLLLSDSGFYLCAWSVQTYNYGYTFGSGTRLTVV.

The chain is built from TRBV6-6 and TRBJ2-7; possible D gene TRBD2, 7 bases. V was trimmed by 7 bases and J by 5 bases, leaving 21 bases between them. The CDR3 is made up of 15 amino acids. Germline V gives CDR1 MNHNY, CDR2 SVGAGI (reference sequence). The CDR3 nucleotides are TGTGCCAGCAACCACGGGGGGCCCCCAAACGACGAGCAGTACTTC. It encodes CASNHGGPPNDEQYF.

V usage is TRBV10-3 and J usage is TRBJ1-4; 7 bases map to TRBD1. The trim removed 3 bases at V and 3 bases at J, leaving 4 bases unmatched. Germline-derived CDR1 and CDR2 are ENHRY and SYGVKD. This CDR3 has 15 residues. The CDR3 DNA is TGTGCCATCAGTGAACTGACAGGGTCTAATGAAAAACTGTTTTTT. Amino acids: CAISELTGSNEKLFF.

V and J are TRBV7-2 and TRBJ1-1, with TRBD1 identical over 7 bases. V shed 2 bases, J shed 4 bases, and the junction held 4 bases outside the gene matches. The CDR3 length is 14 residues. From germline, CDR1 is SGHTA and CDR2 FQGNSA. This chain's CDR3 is CASSLFQGGTEAFF. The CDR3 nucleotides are TGTGCCAGCAGCTTATTCCAGGGGGGCACTGAAGCTTTCTTT.

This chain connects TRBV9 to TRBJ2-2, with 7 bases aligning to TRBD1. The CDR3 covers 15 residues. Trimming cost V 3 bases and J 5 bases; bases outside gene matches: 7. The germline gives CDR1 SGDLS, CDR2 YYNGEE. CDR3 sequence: CASSETGRGTGELFF. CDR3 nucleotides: TGTGCCAGCAGCGAGACAGGGAGAGGGACCGGGGAGCTGTTTTTT.

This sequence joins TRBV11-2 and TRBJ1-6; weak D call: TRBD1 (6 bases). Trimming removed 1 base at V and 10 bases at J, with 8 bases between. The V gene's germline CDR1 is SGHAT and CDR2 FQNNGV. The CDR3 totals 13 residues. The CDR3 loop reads CASSLGTASPLHF. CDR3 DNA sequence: TGTGCCAGCAGCTTAGGGACAGCCTCACCCCTCCACTTT.

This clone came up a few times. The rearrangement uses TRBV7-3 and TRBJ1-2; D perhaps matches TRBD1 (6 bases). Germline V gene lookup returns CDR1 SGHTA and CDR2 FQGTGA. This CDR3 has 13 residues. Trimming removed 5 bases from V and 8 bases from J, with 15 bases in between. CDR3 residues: CASSPLGGRGYTF. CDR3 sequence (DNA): TGTGCCAGCAGCCCATTGGGGGGGCGAGGCTACACCTTC.

CDR3 region: CASRLNRGTGELFF. CDR3 nucleotide sequence: TGTGCCAGCAGGCTTAACAGGGGAACCGGGGAGCTGTTTTTT. V usage is TRBV27 and J usage is TRBJ2-2; TRBD1 matches at 7 bases. The germline CDR1 and CDR2 sequences are MNHEY and SMNVEV (reference sequence). CDR3 size: 14 residues. The V gene end was trimmed by 6 bases and the J gene end by 5 bases; junction bases not matched to a gene: 6.

The DNA of the CDR3 is TGTGCCAGCAGCAGAATACAGGGCCCCTATGGCTACACCTTC. Translating it yields CASSRIQGPYGYTF. The rearrangement uses TRBV2 and TRBJ1-2; D is possibly TRBD1 (6 bases). V lost 6 bases and J 4 bases, leaving 15 bases between the germline ends. The CDR3 runs to 14 residues. CDR1 is SNHLY, CDR2 FYNNEI, per germline.

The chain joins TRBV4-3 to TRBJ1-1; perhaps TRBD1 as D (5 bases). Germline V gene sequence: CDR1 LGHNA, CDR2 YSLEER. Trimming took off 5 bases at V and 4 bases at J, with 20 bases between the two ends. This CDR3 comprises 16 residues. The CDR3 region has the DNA TGCGCCAGCAGCTTCGAGATTCTGGGGGGTGGCACTGAAGCTTTCTTT. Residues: CASSFEILGGGTEAFF.